This T cell receptor (beta chain) was sequenced during a study of blood T cell repertoires in COVID-19. This clone came up once. Sequencing used immunoSEQ multiplex PCR; TCRdb keeps in-frame clones, though not all of them. The table records about 250,000 clones, about four fifths of them present only once. CDR1 is LGHDT, CDR2 YNNKEL, per germline (reference sequence). The CDR3 has 20 residues. J gave up 1 base and V 4 bases, and 16 bases lay outside the gene matches. The genes are TRBV3-1 (or the pseudogene TRBV3-2) and TRBJ2-1; TRBD2 matches at 10 bases. The sample consisted of peripheral blood. This clonotype was obtained from an elderly man with acute or convalescent COVID-19. The CDR3 protein is CASSRGFLRLAGRSYNEQFF. The CDR3, as DNA: TGTGCCAGCAGCCGAGGTTTTCTTCGACTAGCGGGTAGATCCTACAATGAGCAGTTCTTC.